This T cell receptor (beta chain) came from a study of blood T cells in healthy people across ages. With 1 base removed from V and 2 bases from J, the gap between germline ends came to 15 bases. The germline CDR1 and CDR2 sequences are LGHDT and YNNKEL (reference sequence). This CDR3 comprises 17 residues. Each sample used at least 6.5 million PBMCs. With a J-beta primer mix and a sample-barcoded 5' primer, a second PCR ran about 7 to 11 cycles. TCRdb ran MiXCR on the 5' RACE reads and lists one entry per CDR3 protein. The data hold about 1.4 million distinct CDR3 sequences, with roughly 59% observed a single time.

This receptor was taken from a young man in good health. The gene calls are TRBV3-1 and TRBJ1-5; possibly TRBD1 for D (5 bases). The sample was blood. CDR3 protein: CASSQGGRLGGNQPQHF. CDR3 nucleotides: TGTGCCAGCAGCCAAGGGGGACGCCTCGGGGGCAATCAGCCCCAGCATTTT.